This T cell receptor (beta chain) was sequenced during a study of T cells after posttransplantation cyclophosphamide. V was pared by 7 bases and J by 0 bases, with 12 bases between. CDR3 length: 14 residues. Germline values: CDR1 ENHRY, CDR2 SYGVKD. The data were produced by immunoSEQ multiplex PCR, yet TCRdb's version contains in-frame clones alone and is incomplete. In the table there are some 61,000 clones, just over 90% of which are singletons. This clone was recorded once. This receptor was obtained from a woman in her thirties in good health and a related stem cell transplant donor. Sequenced: PBMCs. V is TRBV10-3 and J is TRBJ1-2; D might be TRBD1 (5 bases). The CDR3 is CAITRQNTNYGYTF. CDR3 bases: TGTGCCATCACCAGACAGAATACTAACTATGGCTACACCTTC.